This TCR beta chain was recovered during a study of T cells after posttransplantation cyclophosphamide. Using immunoSEQ multiplex PCR, the repertoire was profiled, and TCRdb retains in-frame clones only, with some absent. The sample yields several thousand clones, without any singletons. Treatment was busulfan-fludarabine conditioning, a marrow graft, and cyclophosphamide on days +3 and +4. This clone counts as medium-sized. V lost 1 base and J 0 bases, leaving 11 bases between the germline ends. From germline, CDR1 is SGHTS and CDR2 YDEGEE. This CDR3 has 15 residues. The specimen was PBMCs, collected after allogeneic stem cell transplant with posttransplant cyclophosphamide. The chain carries TRBV5-8 and TRBJ2-7; maybe TRBD2 (6 bases). This clonotype was sampled from a female patient between 50 and 59 years old who received an allogeneic stem cell transplant from an unrelated donor, was CMV-positive, and had acute GVHD only. Some T cells may possibly be graft donor cells. In DNA, the CDR3 is TGTGCCAGCAGCTTGTGGGACTCTAGCTCCTACGAGCAGTACTTC. Protein product: CASSLWDSSSYEQYF.